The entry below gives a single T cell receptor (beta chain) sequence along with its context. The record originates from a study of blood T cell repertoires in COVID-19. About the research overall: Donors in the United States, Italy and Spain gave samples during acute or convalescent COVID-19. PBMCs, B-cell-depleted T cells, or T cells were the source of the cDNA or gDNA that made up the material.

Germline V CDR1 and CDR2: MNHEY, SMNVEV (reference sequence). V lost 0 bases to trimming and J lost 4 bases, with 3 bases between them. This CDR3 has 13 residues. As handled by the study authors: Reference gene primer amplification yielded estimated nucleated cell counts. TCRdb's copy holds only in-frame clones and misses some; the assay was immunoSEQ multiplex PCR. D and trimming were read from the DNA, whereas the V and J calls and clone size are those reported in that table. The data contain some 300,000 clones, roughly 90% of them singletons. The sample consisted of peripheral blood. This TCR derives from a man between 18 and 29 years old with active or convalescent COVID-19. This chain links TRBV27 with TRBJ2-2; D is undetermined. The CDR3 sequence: CASSLSLTGELFF. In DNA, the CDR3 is TGTGCCAGCAGTTTATCACTCACCGGGGAGCTGTTTTTT.